The present T cell receptor (beta chain) was sequenced within a study of vaccination effects on CD4 cells after COVID-19. Study-wide context: As their vaccination, participants received two doses of either BNT162b2 or mRNA-1273. Findings of the study overall: The study found that only 1 of 255 vaccine-induced clones from healthy vaccinees cross-reacted with common cold coronaviruses. Clones of infection and vaccine origin contracted markedly late after vaccination.

Trimming took off 5 bases at V and 8 bases at J, with 15 bases between the two ends. The germline CDR1 and CDR2 sequences are LNHDA and SQIVND (reference sequence). The CDR3 sequence is 13 residues long. On this clone itself: Antigen: not known.

Before any sequencing was done, the ViraFEST assay used viral peptide pools to expand antigen-specific CD4+ T cells. Following 10 days of culture, CD4+ T cells were isolated. Profiled with immunoSEQ multiplex PCR; TCRdb holds only in-frame clones, not every one. This sample carries about 14,000 clones, approximately 82% of them seen once, and the ten largest clones take about 25%. J is TRBJ1-2 and V is TRBV19; tentatively, D is TRBD1 (5 bases). This specimen was CD4+ T cells from PBMCs cultured with HCoV-229E spike peptides, taken before COVID-19 vaccination. This sequence originates from a human donor who received a COVID-19 vaccine. In nucleotides, the CDR3 is TGTGCCAGTAGTCCTCAGGGTGAGGGGGGCTACACCTTC. Amino acids: CASSPQGEGGYTF.